Presented here are 21 T cell receptor beta chains from one specimen sequenced in a study of cytomegalovirus exposure and HLA in healthy donors. PCR was performed using 60 Vbeta and 13 Jbeta primers. Method: immunoSEQ multiplex PCR; TCRdb's copy keeps in-frame clones and lacks some. Here the sample spans about 270,000 clones, roughly 70% being singletons. Sequences were obtained from PBMCs. All receptors come from a female donor in good health and CMV-seronegative.

This clone was counted between two and nine times. The chain couples TRBV6-6 to TRBJ2-2; D remains ambiguous. V dropped 3 bases and J dropped 6 bases, with 11 bases sitting between them. Per the germline V gene, CDR1 is MNHNY and CDR2 is SVGAGI (reference sequence). This CDR3 spans 14 amino acids. CDR3 nucleotide sequence: TGTGCCAGCAGTTATACTGAGCAGGCCGGGGAGCTGTTTTTT. It is translated as CASSYTEQAGELFF.

The chain links TRBV7-3 to TRBJ2-7; TRBD2 matches at 11 bases. Germline V gene lookup returns CDR1 SGHTA and CDR2 FQGTGA. V lost 1 base to trimming and J lost 4 bases; unmatched junction nucleotides: 6. The CDR3 is made up of 16 amino acids. The chain's CDR3 is CASSLRGTSGSYEQYF. The CDR3 nucleotides read TGTGCCAGCAGCTTAAGGGGGACTAGCGGCTCATACGAGCAGTACTTC.

This clone was found a few times. This sequence joins TRBV18 and TRBJ2-7; D gene uncertain. The CDR3 spans 14 residues. Between the trimmed V and J ends, which lost 2 bases and 6 bases, there was a span of 14 bases. Germline loops: CDR1 KGHSH, CDR2 LQKENI. The CDR3 DNA reads as TGTGCCAGCTCACCAAGGTCAGGTCCCGCCGAGCAGTACTTC. Its protein is CASSPRSGPAEQYF.

V usage is TRBV27 and J usage is TRBJ2-7, with 12 bases aligning to TRBD1. CDR1 is MNHEY and CDR2 is SMNVEV in the germline V gene (reference sequence). V was pared by 6 bases and J by 3 bases, with 3 bases of the junction left unmatched. The CDR3 covers 14 residues. For the CDR3, the DNA is TGTGCCAGCAGGGGACAGGGGGCTTTCTACGAGCAGTACTTC. Protein sequence: CASRGQGAFYEQYF.

This chain joins TRBV10-2 and TRBJ2-7; 11 bases are shared with TRBD2. V shed 9 bases and J 4 bases; nucleotides not matched to a gene: 5. This CDR3 contains 13 residues. Germline lookup yields CDR1 WSHSY and CDR2 SAAADI. CDR3 amino acids: CASRLAGSYEQYF. For the CDR3, the DNA is TGCGCCAGTAGACTAGCGGGATCTTACGAGCAGTACTTC.

The chain links TRBV19 to TRBJ2-4, with TRBD2 matching over 13 bases. This CDR3 spans 18 amino acids. J gave up 0 bases and V 6 bases, and 8 bases lay outside the gene matches. CDR1 is LNHDA, CDR2 SQIVND, per germline (reference sequence). The CDR3 DNA is TGTGCCAGTAGCCCGGGACTAGCGGGACCATTAGCCAAAAACATTCAGTACTTC. Its translation is CASSPGLAGPLAKNIQYF.

The gene calls are TRBV28 and TRBJ2-3; 14 bases map to TRBD2. There are 16 residues in the CDR3. The trim removed 3 bases at V and 7 bases at J, leaving 6 bases unmatched. The V gene's germline CDR1 is MDHEN and CDR2 SYDVKM. This CDR3 reads CASSFSGLAGVNTQYF. CDR3 bases: TGTGCCAGCAGTTTCTCGGGACTAGCGGGAGTCAATACGCAGTATTTT. The full variable domain, completed using reference TRBV28 and TRBJ2-3, is DVKVTQSSRYLVKRTGEKVFLECVQDMDHENMFWYRQDPGLGLRLIYFSYDVKMKEKGDIPEGYSVSREKKERFSLILESASTNQTSMYLCASSFSGLAGVNTQYFGPGTRLTVL.

The chain is built from TRBV5-6 and TRBJ2-1, with D uncertain. This CDR3 has 14 residues. Trimming stripped 8 bases from V and 7 bases from J, with 19 bases between. Germline V gives CDR1 SGHDT, CDR2 YYEEEE. The CDR3 region has the DNA TGTGCCAGTGCAGAGGCGAGCGCGTCTAATGAGCAGTTCTTC. Amino acid sequence: CASAEASASNEQFF.

The V gene is TRBV7-2, the J gene TRBJ2-7, with 14 bases lining up with TRBD2. CDR1 and CDR2 from the germline V gene are SGHTA and FQGNSA. V was clipped by 5 bases and J by 5 bases; unmatched bases: 8. This CDR3 has 16 amino acids. As DNA, the CDR3 is TGTGCCAGCAGCACGGGACTAGCGGGGGTACTAGACGAGCAGTACTTC. This gives the protein CASSTGLAGVLDEQYF.

The chain employs TRBV7-3 and TRBJ1-1; D remains unclear. Per the germline V gene, CDR1 is SGHTA and CDR2 is FQGTGA. This CDR3 region has 13 residues. V was clipped by 1 base and J by 1 base, with 4 bases between them. The CDR3 loop is CASSLRANTEAFF. As DNA, the CDR3 is TGTGCCAGCAGCTTAAGGGCGAACACTGAAGCTTTCTTT.

This sequence joins TRBV7-6 and TRBJ2-1, with a weak D call TRBD2 (5 bases). Germline V gene data show CDR1 as SGHVS and CDR2 as FNYEAQ. This CDR3 region has 15 residues. V shed 5 bases and J shed 9 bases, with 20 bases lying between them. The CDR3: CASSNIRDPDGEQFF. The CDR3 region has the DNA TGTGCCAGCAGCAACATCCGGGATCCGGACGGTGAGCAGTTCTTC.

The chain couples TRBV5-6 to TRBJ1-3; 7 positions match TRBD1. Per the germline V gene, CDR1 is SGHDT and CDR2 is YYEEEE. The CDR3 extends over 16 amino acids. J was trimmed by 2 bases and V by 4 bases; bases with no gene match: 9. The CDR3 nucleotides read TGTGCCAGCAGCCCGTGGAGGACAGGCCCTGGAAACACCATATATTTT. Protein product: CASSPWRTGPGNTIYF.

This chain joins TRBV14 and TRBJ2-1; D call uncertain. The V end lost 0 bases, the J end lost 4 bases, and 4 bases lay between the germline ends. The germline CDR1 and CDR2 sequences are SGHDN and FVKESK. The CDR3 is 13 amino acids. CDR3 DNA sequence: TGTGCCAGCAGCCAAGATGCGTACAATGAGCAGTTCTTC. It yields the protein CASSQDAYNEQFF.

V is TRBV5-6 and J is TRBJ2-1; 13 bases map to TRBD2. The CDR3 has 15 amino acids. Looked up from germline, CDR1 is SGHDT and CDR2 is YYEEEE. V lost 1 base, J lost 8 bases, and 3 bases stayed unmatched. The chain's CDR3 is CASSLSTSGRHEQFF. The CDR3 bases are TGTGCCAGCAGCTTGTCGACTAGCGGGAGGCATGAGCAGTTCTTC.

The DNA for the CDR3 is TGTGCCAGCAGCTCCGGGACAGGGGGAAATGGCTACACCTTC. This codes for CASSSGTGGNGYTF. V gene TRBV11-2 combines with J gene TRBJ1-2; 11 bases align to TRBD1. V dropped 4 bases and J dropped 6; count of bases not matched to a gene: 4. Germline CDR1 is SGHAT and CDR2 is FQNNGV. The CDR3 runs to 14 residues.

The rearrangement links TRBV6-1 to TRBJ2-5; 8 nucleotides agree with TRBD1. The CDR3 has 14 residues. Germline CDR1 MNHNS, CDR2 SASEGT. Germline trimming cut 4 bases from V and 6 bases from J; bases unmatched to any gene: 7. CDR3 sequence (DNA): TGTGCCAGCAGTGGATCGACAGGGGAAAAGACCCAGTACTTC. Protein product: CASSGSTGEKTQYF.

This sequence joins TRBV10-3 and TRBJ2-1; 10 positions agree with TRBD2. CDR1 is ENHRY, CDR2 SYGVKD, per germline. CDR3 length: 16 residues. V was pared by 1 base and J by 6 bases, with 6 bases of the junction left unmatched. CDR3 coding DNA: TGTGCCATCAGTGAGTACGGGACTAGCGAGCTCAATGAGCAGTTCTTC. Encoded protein: CAISEYGTSELNEQFF.

This chain uses TRBV27 with TRBJ2-2, with D perhaps matching TRBD1 (5 bases). From germline, CDR1 is MNHEY and CDR2 SMNVEV (reference sequence). V lost 1 base, J lost 7 bases, and 19 bases lay in between. CDR3 length: 17 amino acids. CDR3: CASSLWGHTGLGGELFF. The CDR3 DNA follows: TGTGCCAGCAGTTTATGGGGCCATACTGGGTTGGGCGGGGAGCTGTTTTTT.

The chain employs TRBV27 and TRBJ2-5, with D possibly matching TRBD1 (6 bases). The CDR3 totals 12 residues. V lost 8 bases, J lost 0 bases, and 7 bases lay in between. Germline CDR1 and CDR2: MNHEY and SMNVEV (reference sequence). DNA of the CDR3: TGTGCCAGCCGACAGGACCAAGAGACCCAGTACTTC. Translated, it gives CASRQDQETQYF.

The rearrangement links TRBV4-2 to TRBJ2-1; 11 nucleotides line up with TRBD2. The V gene end was trimmed by 3 bases and the J gene end by 10 bases; junction bases not matched to a gene: 8. The germline V gene encodes CDR1 LGHNA and CDR2 YNFKEQ. The CDR3 sequence is 15 residues long. This CDR3 reads CASSQTSGKNQEQFF. In DNA form, the CDR3 reads TGTGCCAGCAGCCAGACTAGCGGGAAGAATCAGGAGCAGTTCTTC.

Details on this clone: The same CDR3 also results from other DNA sequences found in this sample. V usage is TRBV19 and J usage is TRBJ2-7; D might be TRBD2 (5 bases). The germline V gene has CDR1 LNHDA and CDR2 SQIVND (reference sequence). This CDR3 spans 14 amino acids. Trimming took off 5 bases at V and 2 bases at J, with 13 bases between the two ends. In nucleotides, the CDR3 is TGTGCCAGTAGTCCTACGGACTCCACCTACGAGCAGTACTTC. Protein: CASSPTDSTYEQYF.